This TCR beta chain was captured by sequencing in a study of regulatory T cells in long-lasting Graves disease. Study conclusions and caveats: Lower TCR diversity was seen in persistent Graves' patients than in newly diagnosed ones.

Indicated time point: persistent/refractory GD, antithyroid drugs over 5 years with positive TRAb. After RNA was extracted from PBMCs, the TCR library was made from it. This CDR3 region has 14 residues. CDR1 is SQVTM, CDR2 ANQGSEA, per germline. Assembly of TCR beta libraries relied on iRepertoire HTBI primers together with Arm-PCR of CDR3 regions. TCRdb re-called the multiplex PCR reads through MiXCR, storing one row per CDR3 protein. The sample shows around 300,000 distinct CDR3 sequences, roughly a fifth of them seen only once. A word on this clonotype: The antigen remains unidentified. The junction does not match germline at one end; this may be a read error.

The chain joins TRBV29-1 to TRBJ2-3; 9 bases match TRBD1. Sequenced material: peripheral blood mononuclear cells (PBMCs), taken when the disease was refractory, from a patient treated with antithyroid drugs. The clonotype comes from a female donor with Graves disease. In nucleotides, the CDR3 is TGCAGCGTCGAAGGGGACAGGGACACAGATACGCAGTATTTT. It encodes CSVEGDRDTDTQYF.